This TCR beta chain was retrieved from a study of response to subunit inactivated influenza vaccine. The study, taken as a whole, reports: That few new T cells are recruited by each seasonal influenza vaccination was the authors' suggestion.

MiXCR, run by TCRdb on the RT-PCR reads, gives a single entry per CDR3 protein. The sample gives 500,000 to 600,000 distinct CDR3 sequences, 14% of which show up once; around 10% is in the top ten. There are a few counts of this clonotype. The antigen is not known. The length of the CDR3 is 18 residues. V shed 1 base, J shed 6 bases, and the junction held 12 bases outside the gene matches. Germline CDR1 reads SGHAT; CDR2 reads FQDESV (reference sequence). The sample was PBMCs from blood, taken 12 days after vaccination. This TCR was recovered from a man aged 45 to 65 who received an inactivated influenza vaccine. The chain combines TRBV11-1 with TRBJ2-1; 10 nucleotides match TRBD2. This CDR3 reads CASSLVKSSGRSFNEQFF. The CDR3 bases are TGTGCCAGCAGCTTAGTCAAATCTAGCGGGAGATCGTTCAATGAGCAGTTCTTC.